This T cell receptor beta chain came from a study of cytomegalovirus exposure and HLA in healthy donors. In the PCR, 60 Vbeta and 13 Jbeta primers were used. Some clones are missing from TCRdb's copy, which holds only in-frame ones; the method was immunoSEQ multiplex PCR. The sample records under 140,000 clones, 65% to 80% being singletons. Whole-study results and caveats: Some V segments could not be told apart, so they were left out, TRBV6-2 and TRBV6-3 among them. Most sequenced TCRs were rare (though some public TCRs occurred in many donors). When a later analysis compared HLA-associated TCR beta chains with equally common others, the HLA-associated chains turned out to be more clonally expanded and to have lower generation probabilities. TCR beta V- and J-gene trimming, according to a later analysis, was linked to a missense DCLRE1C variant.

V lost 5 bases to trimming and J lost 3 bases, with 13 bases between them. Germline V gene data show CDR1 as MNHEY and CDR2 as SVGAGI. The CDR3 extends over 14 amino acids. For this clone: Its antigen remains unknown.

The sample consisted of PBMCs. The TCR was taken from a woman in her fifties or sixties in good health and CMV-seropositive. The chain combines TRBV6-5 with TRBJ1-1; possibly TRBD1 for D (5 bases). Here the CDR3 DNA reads TGTGCCAGCAGTACGGGGGTGTACGACACTGAAGCTTTCTTT. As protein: CASSTGVYDTEAFF.